A selection of T cell receptor beta chains follows, all from one sample in a study of CD8 T cells in ankylosing spondylitis. TCRdb redid the calling of the 5' RACE reads with MiXCR, one entry per CDR3 protein. This sample has around 150,000 distinct CDR3 sequences, with about 6.7% found just once. The material sequenced was blood, either unsorted or a sorted T cell fraction (not recorded which). Receptors originate from a female donor with ankylosing spondylitis or in good health (not recorded which). Both conserved end residues are part of each CDR3.

11 | TRBJ2-1 | TRBV12-3/TRBV12-4 | CASKATNEQFF
17 | TRBJ2-7 | TRBV7-2 | CASSLGTGTGGSYEQYF
11 | TRBJ1-1 | TRBV18 | CASSGQLEAFF
15 | TRBJ2-3 | TRBV5-1 | CASSYGSPSTDTQYF
12 | TRBJ1-2 | TRBV6-6 | CASIQDREGYTF
16 | TRBJ1-2 | TRBV6-1 | CASRTWGAVISYGYTF
13 | TRBJ2-7 | TRBV5-1 | CASSPPSVYEQYF
14 | TRBJ2-7 | TRBV7-2 | CASSFSRDRYEQYF
16 | TRBJ2-1 | TRBV7-6 | CASSLASGGARNEQFF
13 | TRBJ1-6 | TRBV7-2 | CASSTMDGSPLHF
13 | TRBJ2-1 | TRBV5-1 | CASSLKSRQEQFF